This T cell receptor (beta chain) was identified in a study of cytomegalovirus exposure and HLA in healthy donors. Germline CDR1 and CDR2: SEHNR and FQNEAQ (reference sequence). This CDR3 is built from 17 residues. Trimming took 3 bases from V and 4 from J, leaving 18 bases between them. PCR primers comprised 60 Vbeta and 13 Jbeta primers. Sequenced by immunoSEQ multiplex PCR; TCRdb stores in-frame clones only, minus some. The sample has about 170,000 clones. The sample was PBMCs. The chain links TRBV7-9 to TRBJ2-2; D unresolved. This receptor was obtained from a woman in her sixties in good health and CMV-seronegative. The CDR3, as DNA: TGTGCCAGCAGCTTTCTCAGGCCTGCGATTTTCACCGGGGAGCTGTTTTTT. This encodes CASSFLRPAIFTGELFF.